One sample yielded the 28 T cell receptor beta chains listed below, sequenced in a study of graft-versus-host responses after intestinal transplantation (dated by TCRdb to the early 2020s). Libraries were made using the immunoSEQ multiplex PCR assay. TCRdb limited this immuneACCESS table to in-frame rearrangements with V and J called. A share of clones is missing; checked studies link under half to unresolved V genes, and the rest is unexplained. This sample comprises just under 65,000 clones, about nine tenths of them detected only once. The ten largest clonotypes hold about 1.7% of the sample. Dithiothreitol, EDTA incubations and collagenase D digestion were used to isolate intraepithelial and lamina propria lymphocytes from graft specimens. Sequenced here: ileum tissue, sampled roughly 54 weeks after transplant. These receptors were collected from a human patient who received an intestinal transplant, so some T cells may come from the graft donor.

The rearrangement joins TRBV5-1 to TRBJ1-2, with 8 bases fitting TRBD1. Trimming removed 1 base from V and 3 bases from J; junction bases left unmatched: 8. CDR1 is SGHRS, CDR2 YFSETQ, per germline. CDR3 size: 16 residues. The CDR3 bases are TGCGCCAGCAGCTTGAGGACAGGGTTTGTGCACTATGGCTACACCTTC. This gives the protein CASSLRTGFVHYGYTF.

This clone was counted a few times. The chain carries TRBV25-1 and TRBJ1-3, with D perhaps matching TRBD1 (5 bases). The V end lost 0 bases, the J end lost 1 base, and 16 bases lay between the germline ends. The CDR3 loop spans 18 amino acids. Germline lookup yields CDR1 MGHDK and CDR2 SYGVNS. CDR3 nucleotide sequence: TGTGCCAGCAGTGAATATGAGGGAACGGGGCTGTCTGGAAACACCATATATTTT. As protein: CASSEYEGTGLSGNTIYF.

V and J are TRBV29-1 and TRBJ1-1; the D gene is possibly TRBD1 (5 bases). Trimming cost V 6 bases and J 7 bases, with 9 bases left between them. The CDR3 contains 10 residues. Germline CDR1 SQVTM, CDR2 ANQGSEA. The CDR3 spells CSVLTVEAFF. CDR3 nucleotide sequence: TGCAGCGTCCTGACAGTTGAAGCTTTCTTT.

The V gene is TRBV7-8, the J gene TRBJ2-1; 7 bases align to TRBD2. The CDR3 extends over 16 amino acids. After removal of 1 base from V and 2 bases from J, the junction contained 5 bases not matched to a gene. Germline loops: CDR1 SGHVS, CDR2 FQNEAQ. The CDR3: CASSLDWEGTYNEQFF. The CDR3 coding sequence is TGTGCCAGCAGCTTAGATTGGGAGGGGACCTACAATGAGCAGTTCTTC.

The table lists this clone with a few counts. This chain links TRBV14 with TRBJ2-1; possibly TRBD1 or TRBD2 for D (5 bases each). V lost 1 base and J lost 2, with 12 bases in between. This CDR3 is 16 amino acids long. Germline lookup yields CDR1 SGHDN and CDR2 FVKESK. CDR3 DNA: TGTGCCAGCAGCCAAGCGCTCGGGGCCCCCTACAATGAGCAGTTCTTC. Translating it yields CASSQALGAPYNEQFF.

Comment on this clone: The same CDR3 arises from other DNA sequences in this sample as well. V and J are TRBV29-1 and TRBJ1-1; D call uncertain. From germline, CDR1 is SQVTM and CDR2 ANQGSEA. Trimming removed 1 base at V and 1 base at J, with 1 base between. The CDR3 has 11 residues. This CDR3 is CSVEGNTEAFF. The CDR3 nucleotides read TGCAGCGTTGAAGGGAACACTGAAGCTTTCTTT.

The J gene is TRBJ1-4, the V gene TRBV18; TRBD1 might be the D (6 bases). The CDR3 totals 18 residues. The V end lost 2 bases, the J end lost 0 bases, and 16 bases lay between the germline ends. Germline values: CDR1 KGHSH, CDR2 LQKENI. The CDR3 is CASSPGQLLTATNEKLFF. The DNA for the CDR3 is TGTGCCAGCTCACCAGGACAGCTCTTGACCGCAACTAATGAAAAACTGTTTTTT.

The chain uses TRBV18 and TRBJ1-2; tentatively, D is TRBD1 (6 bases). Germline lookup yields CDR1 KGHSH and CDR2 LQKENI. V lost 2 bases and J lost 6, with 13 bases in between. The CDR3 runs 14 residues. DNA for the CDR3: TGTGCCAGCTCACCAGGGGGGGCTGAAGATGGCTACACCTTC. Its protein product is CASSPGGAEDGYTF.

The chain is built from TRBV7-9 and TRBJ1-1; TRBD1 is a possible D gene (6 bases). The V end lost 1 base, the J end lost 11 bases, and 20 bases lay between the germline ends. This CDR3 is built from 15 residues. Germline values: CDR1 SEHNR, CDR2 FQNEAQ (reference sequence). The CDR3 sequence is CASSLDPPWGRGAFF. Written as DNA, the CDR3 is TGTGCCAGCAGCTTAGATCCGCCATGGGGGCGGGGGGCTTTCTTT.

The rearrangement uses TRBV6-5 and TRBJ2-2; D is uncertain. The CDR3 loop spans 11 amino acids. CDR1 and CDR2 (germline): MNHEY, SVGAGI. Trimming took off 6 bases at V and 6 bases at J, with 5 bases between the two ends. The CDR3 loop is CASRGSGELFF. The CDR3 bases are TGTGCCAGCAGGGGCTCCGGGGAGCTGTTTTTT.

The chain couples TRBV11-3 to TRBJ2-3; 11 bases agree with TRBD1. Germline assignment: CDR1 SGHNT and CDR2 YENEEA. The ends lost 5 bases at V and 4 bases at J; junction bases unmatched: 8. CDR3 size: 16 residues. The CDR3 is CASSPRDRGIADTQYF. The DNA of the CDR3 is TGTGCCAGCAGCCCCCGGGACAGGGGGATCGCAGATACGCAGTATTTT.

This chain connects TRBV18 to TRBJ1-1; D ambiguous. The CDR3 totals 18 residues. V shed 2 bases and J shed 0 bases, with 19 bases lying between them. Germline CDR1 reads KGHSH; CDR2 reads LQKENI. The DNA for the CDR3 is TGTGCCAGCTCACCAGATTTAGCACGCAGACACTTGAACACTGAAGCTTTCTTT. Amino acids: CASSPDLARRHLNTEAFF.

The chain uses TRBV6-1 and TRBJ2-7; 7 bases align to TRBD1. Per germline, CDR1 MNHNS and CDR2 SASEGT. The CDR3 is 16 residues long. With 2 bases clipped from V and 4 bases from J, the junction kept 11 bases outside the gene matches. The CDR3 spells CASSELPTGSRYEQYF. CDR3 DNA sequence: TGTGCCAGCAGTGAATTGCCGACAGGGTCCCGATACGAGCAGTACTTC.

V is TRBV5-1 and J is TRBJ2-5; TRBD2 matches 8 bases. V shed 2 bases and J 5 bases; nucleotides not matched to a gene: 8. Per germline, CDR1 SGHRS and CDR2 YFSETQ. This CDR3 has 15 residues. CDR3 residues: CASSLAPGGRETQYF. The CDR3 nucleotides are TGCGCCAGCAGCTTAGCCCCGGGGGGGCGGGAGACCCAGTACTTC.

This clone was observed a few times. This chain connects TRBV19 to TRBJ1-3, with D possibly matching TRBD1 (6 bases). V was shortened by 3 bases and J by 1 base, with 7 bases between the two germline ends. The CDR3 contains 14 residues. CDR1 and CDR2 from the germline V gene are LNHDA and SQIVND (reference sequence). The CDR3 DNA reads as TGTGCCAGTAGTATTACAGGGTCTGGAAACACCATATATTTT. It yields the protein CASSITGSGNTIYF.

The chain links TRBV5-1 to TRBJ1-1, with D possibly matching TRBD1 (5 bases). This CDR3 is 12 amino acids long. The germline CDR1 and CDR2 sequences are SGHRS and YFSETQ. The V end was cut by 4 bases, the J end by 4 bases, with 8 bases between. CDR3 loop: CASSSGGTEAFF. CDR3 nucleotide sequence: TGCGCCAGCAGCAGCGGGGGCACTGAAGCTTTCTTT.

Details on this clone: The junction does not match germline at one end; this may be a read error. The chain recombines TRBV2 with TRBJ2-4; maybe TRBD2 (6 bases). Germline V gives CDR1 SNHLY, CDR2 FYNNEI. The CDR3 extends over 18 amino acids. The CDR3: CAGSPREVILLAKNIQYF. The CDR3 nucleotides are TGTGCCGGCAGTCCGAGGGAGGTCATTTTACTAGCCAAAAACATTCAGTACTTC. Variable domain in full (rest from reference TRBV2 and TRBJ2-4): EPEVTQTPSHQVTQMGQEVILRCVPISNHLYFYWYRQILGQKVEFLVSFYNNEISEKSEIFDDQFSVERPDGSNFTLKIRSTKLEDSAMYFCAGSPREVILLAKNIQYFGAGTRLSVL.

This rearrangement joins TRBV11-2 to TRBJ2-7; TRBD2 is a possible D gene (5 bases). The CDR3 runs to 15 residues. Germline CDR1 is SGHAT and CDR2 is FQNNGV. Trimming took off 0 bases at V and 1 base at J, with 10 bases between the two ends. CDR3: CASSLDVGLSYEQYF. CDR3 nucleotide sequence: TGTGCCAGCAGCTTAGATGTAGGACTTTCCTACGAGCAGTACTTC.

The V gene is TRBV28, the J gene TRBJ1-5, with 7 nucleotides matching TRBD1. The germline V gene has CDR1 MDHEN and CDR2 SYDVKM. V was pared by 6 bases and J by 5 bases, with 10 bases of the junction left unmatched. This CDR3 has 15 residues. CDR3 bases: TGTGCCAGCAGCTACACAGGGGCGAGAGATCAGCCCCAGCATTTT. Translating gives CASSYTGARDQPQHF.

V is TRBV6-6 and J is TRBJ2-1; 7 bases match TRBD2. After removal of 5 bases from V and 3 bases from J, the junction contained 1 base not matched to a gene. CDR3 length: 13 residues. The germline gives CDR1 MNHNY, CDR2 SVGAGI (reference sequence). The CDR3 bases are TGTGCCAGCAGTGGACTAGGCTACAATGAGCAGTTCTTC. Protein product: CASSGLGYNEQFF.

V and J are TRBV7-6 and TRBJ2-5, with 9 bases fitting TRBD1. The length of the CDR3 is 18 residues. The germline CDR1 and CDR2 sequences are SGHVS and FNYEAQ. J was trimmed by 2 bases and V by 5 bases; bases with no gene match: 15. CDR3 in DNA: TGTGCCAGCAGCCTTCCGGGACAGGGAGTGGGGGTTCAAGAGACCCAGTACTTC. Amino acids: CASSLPGQGVGVQETQYF.

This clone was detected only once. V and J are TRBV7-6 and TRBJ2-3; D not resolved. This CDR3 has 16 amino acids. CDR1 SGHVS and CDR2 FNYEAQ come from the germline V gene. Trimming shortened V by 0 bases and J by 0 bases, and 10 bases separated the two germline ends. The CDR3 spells CASSLAVKASTDTQYF. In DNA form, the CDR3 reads TGTGCCAGCAGCTTAGCTGTGAAAGCCAGCACAGATACGCAGTATTTT.

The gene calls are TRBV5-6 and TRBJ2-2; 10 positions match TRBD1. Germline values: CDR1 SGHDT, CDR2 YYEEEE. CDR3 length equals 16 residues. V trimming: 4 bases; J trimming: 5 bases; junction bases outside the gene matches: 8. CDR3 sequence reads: CASSQSDRGDTGELFF. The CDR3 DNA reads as TGTGCCAGCAGCCAATCGGACAGGGGGGATACCGGGGAGCTGTTTTTT.

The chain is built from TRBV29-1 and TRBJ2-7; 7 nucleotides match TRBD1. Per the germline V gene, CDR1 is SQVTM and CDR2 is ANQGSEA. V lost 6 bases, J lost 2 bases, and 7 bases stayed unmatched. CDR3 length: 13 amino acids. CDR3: CSVADRVPYEQYF. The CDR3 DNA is TGCAGCGTCGCCGACAGGGTCCCCTACGAGCAGTACTTC.

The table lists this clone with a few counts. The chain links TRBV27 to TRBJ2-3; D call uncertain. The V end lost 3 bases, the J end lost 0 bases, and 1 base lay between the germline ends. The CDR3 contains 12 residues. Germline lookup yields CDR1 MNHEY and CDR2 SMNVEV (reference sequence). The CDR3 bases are TGTGCCAGCAGTTTTAGCACAGATACGCAGTATTTT. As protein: CASSFSTDTQYF.

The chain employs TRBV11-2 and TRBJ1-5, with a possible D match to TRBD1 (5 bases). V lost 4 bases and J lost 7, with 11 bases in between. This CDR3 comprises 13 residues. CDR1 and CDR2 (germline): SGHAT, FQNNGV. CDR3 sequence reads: CASSSDTRQPQHF. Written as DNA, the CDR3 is TGTGCCAGCAGCTCGGACACTAGGCAGCCCCAGCATTTT.

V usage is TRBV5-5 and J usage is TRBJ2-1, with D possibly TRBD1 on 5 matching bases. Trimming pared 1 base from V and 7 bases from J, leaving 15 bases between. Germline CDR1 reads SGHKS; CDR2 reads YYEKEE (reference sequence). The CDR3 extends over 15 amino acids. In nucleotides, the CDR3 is TGTGCCAGCAGCTTGTATGGGGCGCCGGAGAATGAGCAGTTCTTC. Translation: CASSLYGAPENEQFF.

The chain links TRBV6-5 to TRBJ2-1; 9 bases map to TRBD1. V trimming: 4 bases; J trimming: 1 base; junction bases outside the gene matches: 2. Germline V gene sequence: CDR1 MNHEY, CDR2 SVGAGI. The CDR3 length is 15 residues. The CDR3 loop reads CASSSDRGSYNEQFF. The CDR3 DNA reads TGTGCCAGCAGTTCCGACAGGGGGTCCTACAATGAGCAGTTCTTC.